Below, 24 T cell receptor beta chains from the same sample are listed, as sequenced in a study of cytomegalovirus exposure and HLA in healthy donors listed by TCRdb under 2017. Library generation was performed with the immunoSEQ multiplex PCR assay. For the multiplex PCR, a mixture combining 60 forward primers for TCR Vbeta segments and 13 reverse primers for TCR Jbeta segments was used. TCRdb mirrors the immuneACCESS table, restricted to in-frame sequences. Some clones are absent from its copies; in checked studies, under half trace to an unresolved V gene, and the reason for the others is unknown. This sample gives about 120,000 clones in total; over 70% of them show up just once. Roughly 3.5% of the sample rests with the top ten. The sequenced sample consisted of PBMCs. Source of these receptors: a woman in her forties or fifties in good health and CMV-seronegative.

The chain employs TRBV28 and TRBJ2-7, with TRBD2 identical over 9 bases. Germline assignment: CDR1 MDHEN and CDR2 SYDVKM. After removal of 6 bases from V and 1 base from J, the junction contained 28 bases not matched to a gene. CDR3 size: 22 residues. In DNA form, the CDR3 reads TGTGCCAGCAGCCTTATGATCTCCTTTACCCAGAGAATTACTAGCGGGTCCTACGAGCAGTACTTC. Protein: CASSLMISFTQRITSGSYEQYF. Full variable domain (remainder filled in from reference TRBV28 and TRBJ2-7): DVKVTQSSRYLVKRTGEKVFLECVQDMDHENMFWYRQDPGLGLRLIYFSYDVKMKEKGDIPEGYSVSREKKERFSLILESASTNQTSMYLCASSLMISFTQRITSGSYEQYFGPGTRLTVT.

This clone has more than one count but fewer than ten. The rearrangement uses TRBV7-9 and TRBJ2-7; D is perhaps TRBD1 (6 bases). CDR1 is SEHNR and CDR2 is FQNEAQ in the germline V gene (reference sequence). Deletions cut 1 base from V and 0 bases from J, with 7 bases between. This CDR3 is 14 amino acids long. The CDR3 protein is CASSLDRVSYEQYF. DNA for the CDR3: TGTGCCAGCAGCTTAGACAGGGTCTCCTACGAGCAGTACTTC.

This clone was recorded once. V gene TRBV4-3 combines with J gene TRBJ2-2; no clear D. Trimming removed 6 bases from V and 1 base from J, with 6 bases in between. The CDR3 runs 13 residues. CDR1 and CDR2 from the germline V gene are LGHNA and YSLEER. This chain's CDR3 is CASSNRNTGELFF. The CDR3 nucleotides are TGCGCCAGCAGTAACAGGAACACCGGGGAGCTGTTTTTT.

The gene calls are TRBV27 and TRBJ2-1; 10 bases are shared with TRBD1. After removal of 3 bases from V and 4 bases from J, the junction contained 3 bases not matched to a gene. The CDR3 spans 15 residues. Germline V gene data show CDR1 as MNHEY and CDR2 as SMNVEV (reference sequence). The CDR3 spells CASSLTGGRYNEQFF. CDR3 DNA: TGTGCCAGCAGTTTGACAGGGGGCCGTTACAATGAGCAGTTCTTC.

This chain's CDR3 is CASSVEQGMDGYTF. The DNA for the CDR3 is TGTGCCAGCAGCGTAGAACAGGGAATGGATGGCTACACCTTC. V gene TRBV9 combines with J gene TRBJ1-2; a weak D match, TRBD1 (6 bases). Germline CDR1 reads SGDLS; CDR2 reads YYNGEE. CDR3 length equals 14 residues. Trimming removed 0 bases from V and 6 bases from J, with 12 bases in between.

The V and J genes are TRBV5-1 and TRBJ2-2, with TRBD1 matching 9 bases. The CDR3 spans 16 residues. The junction had 7 bases not matched to a gene; V was cut back by 3 bases and J by 4 bases. Germline-derived CDR1 and CDR2 are SGHRS and YFSETQ. The CDR3 here is CASSYSGTGFTGELFF. The CDR3 DNA reads TGCGCCAGCAGCTACTCCGGGACAGGGTTCACCGGGGAGCTGTTTTTT.

This rearrangement joins TRBV28 to TRBJ2-7; 8 bases map to TRBD1. CDR3 length: 15 amino acids. The J segment lost 4 bases and the V segment lost 5 bases, leaving 10 bases of the junction unmatched. CDR1 and CDR2 from the germline V gene are MDHEN and SYDVKM. The CDR3 coding sequence is TGTGCCAGCAGTCCTACTCAGGGGGCCGCATACGAGCAGTACTTC. It codes for CASSPTQGAAYEQYF.

The chain links TRBV29-1 to TRBJ2-7, with 7 bases aligning to TRBD2. This CDR3 region has 13 residues. V lost 3 bases to trimming and J lost 7 bases; unmatched junction nucleotides: 9. Germline loops: CDR1 SQVTM, CDR2 ANQGSEA. The CDR3 sequence is CSVEGEGGLEQYF. Here the CDR3 DNA reads TGCAGCGTTGAGGGGGAGGGTGGTTTAGAGCAGTACTTC.

The gene calls are TRBV7-2 and TRBJ2-5; TRBD2 might be the D (6 bases). This CDR3 spans 15 amino acids. Germline CDR1 SGHTA, CDR2 FQGNSA. Trimming took 5 bases from V and 0 from J, leaving 13 bases between them. CDR3 nucleotides: TGTGCCAGCAGCCCTCTAGGCGGGAACCAAGAGACCCAGTACTTC. Its translation: CASSPLGGNQETQYF.

V and J are TRBV6-5 and TRBJ2-7, with 7 bases fitting TRBD2. After removal of 2 bases from V and 4 bases from J, the junction contained 2 bases not matched to a gene. CDR1 MNHEY and CDR2 SVGAGI come from the germline V gene. The length of the CDR3 is 13 residues. The CDR3 DNA reads as TGTGCCAGCAGTTACGTGGGAGGGTACGAGCAGTACTTC. Translated: CASSYVGGYEQYF.

The chain links TRBV7-2 to TRBJ2-7, with 9 positions matching TRBD1. Germline V lookup: CDR1 SGHTA, CDR2 FQGNSA. The V and J ends lost 4 bases and 2 bases, in that order; junction bases with no gene match: 6. The CDR3 is made up of 15 amino acids. Written as DNA, the CDR3 is TGTGCCAGCAGCTCGAGACAGGGGGGGACCTACGAGCAGTACTTC. It encodes CASSSRQGGTYEQYF.

The chain combines TRBV10-2 with TRBJ2-5; D might be TRBD2 (6 bases). The CDR3 consists of 15 residues. The germline V gene has CDR1 WSHSY and CDR2 SAAADI. Trimming removed 4 bases from V and 0 bases from J, with 12 bases in between. The CDR3 is CASSVPDYHQETQYF. The CDR3 coding sequence is TGCGCCAGCAGTGTCCCGGACTATCACCAAGAGACCCAGTACTTC.

The chain recombines TRBV27 with TRBJ2-5, with 9 bases identical to TRBD1. The germline V gene has CDR1 MNHEY and CDR2 SMNVEV (reference sequence). The CDR3 is 15 residues long. Losses at the gene ends were 4 bases for V and 2 bases for J; bases not matched to a gene: 5. The CDR3 DNA reads TGTGCCAGCAGTTGGCACAGGGGGCAGCAAGAGACCCAGTACTTC. This sequence encodes CASSWHRGQQETQYF.

The chain is built from TRBV7-2 and TRBJ1-5; 9 bases are shared with TRBD1. The CDR3 contains 16 residues. After removal of 5 bases from V and 2 bases from J, the junction contained 7 bases not matched to a gene. Looked up from germline, CDR1 is SGHTA and CDR2 is FQGNSA. Here the CDR3 reads CASSRTGVVGNQPQHF. The CDR3 DNA reads TGTGCCAGCAGCCGGACAGGGGTAGTAGGCAATCAGCCCCAGCATTTT.

The chain is built from TRBV12-5 and TRBJ2-1; possible D gene TRBD2, 5 bases. From germline, CDR1 is LGHNT and CDR2 FRNRAP. The V end was cut by 5 bases, the J end by 9 bases, with 11 bases between. The CDR3 totals 12 residues. The CDR3 DNA reads as TGTGCTAGTGGTCGTCCCCGGGGTGAGCAGTTCTTC. This gives the protein CASGRPRGEQFF.

The V gene is TRBV29-1, the J gene TRBJ2-7; TRBD2 agrees at 8 bases. Losses at the gene ends were 4 bases for V and 2 bases for J; bases not matched to a gene: 7. Germline V gene sequence: CDR1 SQVTM, CDR2 ANQGSEA. This CDR3 comprises 14 residues. In DNA form, the CDR3 reads TGCAGCGTTGCGGGGACTAGTGTTACCTACGAGCAGTACTTC. Its translation: CSVAGTSVTYEQYF.

This chain joins TRBV9 and TRBJ2-1; weak D call: TRBD2 (6 bases). This CDR3 comprises 15 residues. Germline loops: CDR1 SGDLS, CDR2 YYNGEE. Trimming pared 0 bases from V and 5 bases from J, leaving 12 bases between. This CDR3 reads CASSVDSGLNNEQFF. CDR3 nucleotides: TGTGCCAGCAGCGTAGATAGCGGCCTAAACAATGAGCAGTTCTTC. Filled out from reference TRBV9 and TRBJ2-1, the complete variable domain reads DSGVTQTPKHLITATGQRVTLRCSPRSGDLSVYWYQQSLDQGLQFLIQYYNGEERAKGNILERFSAQQFPDLHSELNLSSLELGDSALYFCASSVDSGLNNEQFFGPGTRLTVL.

The rearrangement uses TRBV5-6 and TRBJ2-7; tentatively, D is TRBD1 (5 bases). The CDR3 extends over 12 amino acids. Germline V gives CDR1 SGHDT, CDR2 YYEEEE. Trimming removed 5 bases at V and 5 bases at J, with 11 bases between. The CDR3 nucleotides are TGTGCCAGCAGAGCAGACAGTCACGAGCAGTACTTC. Its translation: CASRADSHEQYF.

A few counts support this clone. The chain joins TRBV9 to TRBJ2-7, with 12 nucleotides matching TRBD2. The germline CDR1 and CDR2 sequences are SGDLS and YYNGEE. Trimming removed 4 bases from V and 3 bases from J; junction bases left unmatched: 5. This CDR3 is built from 15 residues. The CDR3 DNA is TGTGCCAGCAGCCCTCGGACTAGCGGGGTCTACGAGCAGTACTTC. Encoded protein: CASSPRTSGVYEQYF.

V usage is TRBV7-2 and J usage is TRBJ2-3; TRBD2 agrees at 7 bases. Per the germline V gene, CDR1 is SGHTA and CDR2 is FQGNSA. This CDR3 region has 16 residues. Unmatched junction bases numbered 6, after V lost 1 base and J lost 2 bases. CDR3 sequence (DNA): TGTGCCAGCAGCTTAGGTCTAGCGGTGGCCACAGATACGCAGTATTTT. This codes for CASSLGLAVATDTQYF.

The gene calls are TRBV9 and TRBJ2-5; 7 nucleotides align to TRBD2. Per germline, CDR1 SGDLS and CDR2 YYNGEE. CDR3 size: 17 residues. Losses at the gene ends were 0 bases for V and 2 bases for J; bases not matched to a gene: 10. The CDR3 region has the DNA TGTGCCAGCAGCGTAGGGTCTAGCGGACGGGGGCAAGAGACCCAGTACTTC. This codes for CASSVGSSGRGQETQYF.

V and J are TRBV28 and TRBJ2-7, with D unclear. The CDR3 has 13 residues. The germline V and J ends were trimmed by 2 bases and 3 bases, with 8 bases remaining between them. Germline CDR1 MDHEN, CDR2 SYDVKM. The CDR3 sequence: CASSLGSFYEQYF. The CDR3 nucleotides are TGTGCCAGCAGTTTAGGTAGTTTCTACGAGCAGTACTTC.

The chain combines TRBV28 with TRBJ1-6, with 9 bases that match TRBD1. The CDR3 extends over 13 amino acids. V dropped 10 bases and J dropped 8; count of bases not matched to a gene: 6. Germline loops: CDR1 MDHEN, CDR2 SYDVKM. The chain's CDR3 is CAIQGARDSPLHF. The CDR3 bases are TGTGCCATACAGGGGGCACGGGATTCACCCCTCCACTTT.

The J gene is TRBJ2-5, the V gene TRBV7-2, with a weak D call TRBD1 (6 bases). Germline CDR1 reads SGHTA; CDR2 reads FQGNSA. The CDR3 contains 13 residues. V was cut by 5 bases and J by 5 bases, with 12 bases left in between. In DNA form, the CDR3 reads TGTGCCAGCAGCACGTGGGACAAGGAGACCCAGTACTTC. Protein sequence: CASSTWDKETQYF.